What follows is one T cell receptor (beta chain) and its context. This CDR3 has 15 amino acids. CDR1 SNHLY and CDR2 FYNNEI come from the germline V gene. Trimming took 4 bases from V and 4 from J; bases not matched to a gene: 7. Vbeta (60) and Jbeta (13) primers were used in the PCR. Clones were read by immunoSEQ multiplex PCR, and TCRdb kept only the in-frame ones, dropping some. The data show roughly 150,000 clones, around 75% seen once. This sample is drawn from a study of cytomegalovirus exposure and HLA in healthy donors. What was sequenced was PBMCs. The receptor was derived from a young man in good health and CMV-seropositive. The V gene is TRBV2, the J gene TRBJ2-1; 7 bases agree with TRBD2. The DNA for the CDR3 is TGTGCCAGCAGTGCCGTCCTAGCGGCTTACAATGAGCAGTTCTTC. Amino acids: CASSAVLAAYNEQFF.